The next 26 T cell receptor beta chains were all read from a single sample in a study of OX40 agonist ivuxolimab in advanced cancers. Generated by immunoSEQ multiplex PCR, the TCRdb table keeps only in-frame clones and is missing some. The sample yields about 45,000 clones, 75% to 90% seen once. Material: CD4+ or CD8+ T cells sorted from blood, obtained in a trial of the OX40 agonist ivuxolimab. These receptors were taken from an adult with an advanced solid tumor such as melanoma, head and neck, liver or kidney cancer.

The rearrangement links TRBV9 to TRBJ2-1; D gene unclear. CDR3 length: 13 residues. Looked up from germline, CDR1 is SGDLS and CDR2 is YYNGEE. Trimming took off 0 bases at V and 11 bases at J, with 12 bases between the two ends. This chain's CDR3 is CASSVDRGTKQFF. The DNA of the CDR3 is TGTGCCAGCAGCGTAGATAGAGGCACCAAGCAGTTCTTC. The full variable domain, with the rest looked up from reference TRBV9 and TRBJ2-1, is DSGVTQTPKHLITATGQRVTLRCSPRSGDLSVYWYQQSLDQGLQFLIQYYNGEERAKGNILERFSAQQFPDLHSELNLSSLELGDSALYFCASSVDRGTKQFFGPGTRLTVL.

The V and J genes are TRBV5-6 and TRBJ2-4, with TRBD1 matching over 11 bases. CDR3 length: 15 amino acids. CDR1 and CDR2 (germline): SGHDT, YYEEEE. The V segment lost 4 bases and the J segment 7 bases; nucleotides outside the gene matches: 7. The CDR3 DNA reads as TGTGCCAGCAGCGTGACCGGGACAGGGGGGAACATTCAGTACTTC. Amino acids: CASSVTGTGGNIQYF.

This clone occurred once. V is TRBV11-3 and J is TRBJ2-2; 7 bases line up with TRBD1. Unmatched junction bases numbered 13, after V lost 5 bases and J lost 4 bases. The CDR3 sequence is 17 residues long. The germline gives CDR1 SGHNT, CDR2 YENEEA. As DNA, the CDR3 is TGTGCCAGCAGCCGCCTCCGGACAGGACCCGCCACCGGGGAGCTGTTTTTT. Translation gives CASSRLRTGPATGELFF.

The table lists this clone with a few counts. The V call is TRBV28, the J call TRBJ1-1; no clear D. There are 14 residues in the CDR3. V was trimmed by 6 bases and J by 0 bases, leaving 11 bases between them. Germline CDR1 reads MDHEN; CDR2 reads SYDVKM. CDR3 sequence: CASRPAGMNTEAFF. The CDR3 coding sequence is TGTGCCAGCAGGCCCGCGGGGATGAACACTGAAGCTTTCTTT.

In its sample, this clone was seen a few times. The chain combines TRBV10-3 with TRBJ1-2; D perhaps matches TRBD1 (5 bases). The CDR3 has 12 amino acids. V lost 0 bases and J lost 10, with 9 bases in between. Germline-derived CDR1 and CDR2 are ENHRY and SYGVKD. CDR3 loop: CAISESRGDYTF. The DNA of the CDR3 is TGTGCCATCAGTGAGTCTCGAGGGGACTACACCTTC.

The rearrangement links TRBV11-2 to TRBJ1-1; a possible D gene is TRBD1 (5 bases). Trimming removed 2 bases at V and 1 base at J, with 23 bases between. Germline V lookup: CDR1 SGHAT, CDR2 FQNNGV. The CDR3 extends over 19 amino acids. CDR3 DNA sequence: TGTGCCAGCAGCTTATATTTCCCCCCAACGGGGGATACGAACACTGAAGCTTTCTTT. This gives the protein CASSLYFPPTGDTNTEAFF.

The V gene is TRBV13, the J gene TRBJ1-4; a weak D match, TRBD1 (6 bases). The CDR3 sequence is 16 residues long. V was cut by 5 bases and J by 4 bases, with 17 bases left in between. From germline, CDR1 is PRHDT and CDR2 FYEKMQ (reference sequence). CDR3 DNA sequence: TGTGCCAGCAGCCAGAGAGAGACAGGAGATAATGAAAAACTGTTTTTT. Translation: CASSQRETGDNEKLFF.

The V gene is TRBV5-4, the J gene TRBJ2-7; 13 bases align to TRBD2. The trim removed 3 bases at V and 4 bases at J, leaving 4 bases unmatched. The CDR3 runs 15 residues. The germline V gene has CDR1 SGHNT and CDR2 YYREEE (reference sequence). The CDR3 coding sequence is TGTGCCAGCAGCTACGGGACTAGCGGGAAGTACGAGCAGTACTTC. Translating it yields CASSYGTSGKYEQYF.

This clone was seen just once. This chain uses TRBV10-3 with TRBJ2-5; D may correspond to TRBD1 or TRBD2 (6 bases each). V shed 0 bases and J shed 4 bases, with 12 bases lying between them. In germline, CDR1 is ENHRY, CDR2 SYGVKD. This CDR3 contains 15 residues. The CDR3 region has the DNA TGTGCCATCAGTGAGTCCGGAGGGGGTGGAGAGACCCAGTACTTC. It translates to CAISESGGGGETQYF.

The chain has TRBV18 and TRBJ1-3; 8 bases match TRBD1. The V gene's germline CDR1 is KGHSH and CDR2 LQKENI. J was trimmed by 0 bases and V by 2 bases; bases with no gene match: 6. There are 17 residues in the CDR3. Written as DNA, the CDR3 is TGTGCCAGCTCACCAGAGGACAGGGTTTACTCTGGAAACACCATATATTTT. Translated: CASSPEDRVYSGNTIYF. Complete variable domain (other parts from reference TRBV18 and TRBJ1-3): NAGVMQNPRHLVRRRGQEARLRCSPMKGHSHVYWYRQLPEEGLKFMVYLQKENIIDESGMPKERFSAEFPKEGPSILRIQQVVRGDSAAYFCASSPEDRVYSGNTIYFGEGSWLTVV.

This rearrangement joins TRBV13 to TRBJ2-7; 7 positions match TRBD1. The germline V gene has CDR1 PRHDT and CDR2 FYEKMQ (reference sequence). The CDR3 is 12 amino acids. The junction had 5 bases not matched to a gene; V was cut back by 5 bases and J by 7 bases. The CDR3 sequence: CASSPWGQEQYF. In DNA form, the CDR3 reads TGTGCCAGCAGCCCCTGGGGACAGGAGCAGTACTTC. The full variable domain, completed using reference TRBV13 and TRBJ2-7, is AAGVIQSPRHLIKEKRETATLKCYPIPRHDTVYWYQQGPGQDPQFLISFYEKMQSDKGSIPDRFSAQQFSDYHSELNMSSLELGDSALYFCASSPWGQEQYFGPGTRLTVT.

The chain links TRBV7-9 to TRBJ2-2; D is possibly TRBD2 (6 bases). Between the trimmed V and J ends, which lost 5 bases and 6 bases, there was a span of 7 bases. The CDR3 is 12 residues long. Germline CDR1 SEHNR, CDR2 FQNEAQ (reference sequence). This chain's CDR3 is CASSQRAGELFF. The CDR3 DNA reads as TGTGCCAGCAGCCAGCGGGCCGGGGAGCTGTTTTTT.

The chain has TRBV5-1 and TRBJ2-5; D gene uncertain. The end of the DNA fits TRBJ2-7 better, so the J call may be wrong. The germline CDR1 and CDR2 sequences are SGHRS and YFSETQ. The CDR3 contains 10 residues. In DNA, the CDR3 is TGCGCCAGCAGCCCGAACGAGCAGTACTTC. Its protein product is CASSPNEQYF.

This sequence joins TRBV27 and TRBJ1-3, with unresolved D. Trimming took 2 bases from V and 2 from J, leaving 13 bases between them. The CDR3 is 16 amino acids. CDR1 and CDR2 from the germline V gene are MNHEY and SMNVEV (reference sequence). In DNA, the CDR3 is TGTGCCAGCAGTTTAAGTCCGGATAGTCCTGGAAACACCATATATTTT. Translation gives CASSLSPDSPGNTIYF.

The V call is TRBV9, the J call TRBJ2-1; no definite D call. The ends were cut back, 0 bases at V and 2 bases at J, with 12 bases in the middle. From germline, CDR1 is SGDLS and CDR2 YYNGEE. The CDR3 runs 16 residues. Written as DNA, the CDR3 is TGTGCCAGCAGCGTAGGGAGTAGCTCGGCCTACAATGAGCAGTTCTTC. Its protein is CASSVGSSSAYNEQFF.

This rearrangement joins TRBV6-1 to TRBJ1-1; TRBD1 might be the D (5 bases). V was pared by 5 bases and J by 4 bases, with 11 bases between. The CDR3 consists of 13 residues. Germline CDR1 MNHNS, CDR2 SASEGT. CDR3 DNA sequence: TGTGCCAGCAGTCCGCAGGGAATCACTGAAGCTTTCTTT. Translated, it gives CASSPQGITEAFF.

J is TRBJ2-5 and V is TRBV9; D may correspond to TRBD1 or TRBD2 (6 bases each). The CDR3 has 14 residues. The V end was cut by 2 bases, the J end by 5 bases, with 13 bases between. CDR1 and CDR2 (germline): SGDLS, YYNGEE. The DNA for the CDR3 is TGTGCCAGCAGCGTCTGGGGGGCGGAGGAGACCCAGTACTTC. Amino acids: CASSVWGAEETQYF.

This clone occurred a few times. The V gene is TRBV13, the J gene TRBJ2-7; D is possibly TRBD1 (5 bases). Germline assignment: CDR1 PRHDT and CDR2 FYEKMQ (reference sequence). The CDR3 is 14 amino acids. The germline V and J ends were trimmed by 0 bases and 2 bases, with 8 bases remaining between them. The CDR3 nucleotides read TGTGCCAGCAGCTTAGGGCAGGGTCCCTACGAGCAGTACTTC. Translation gives CASSLGQGPYEQYF.

The table lists this clone with many counts. The chain links TRBV10-1 to TRBJ2-7; D not certain. This CDR3 is built from 11 residues. Trimming pared 4 bases from V and 7 bases from J, leaving 8 bases between. The V gene's germline CDR1 is WNHNN and CDR2 SYGVQD (reference sequence). The CDR3 reads CASSGGGEQYF. In nucleotides, the CDR3 is TGCGCCAGCAGTGGGGGTGGAGAGCAGTACTTC.

This sequence joins TRBV4-1 and TRBJ2-1; D remains ambiguous. From germline, CDR1 is MGHRA and CDR2 YSYEKL. With 1 base removed from V and 8 bases from J, the gap between germline ends came to 9 bases. The length of the CDR3 is 13 residues. In DNA, the CDR3 is TGCGCCAGCAGCCAAGGCCAGGTCGATGAGCAGTTCTTC. Translated: CASSQGQVDEQFF.

This sequence joins TRBV28 and TRBJ2-1; D remains ambiguous. Germline CDR1 MDHEN, CDR2 SYDVKM. The ends were cut back, 6 bases at V and 4 bases at J, with 13 bases in the middle. CDR3 length: 14 residues. The CDR3 spells CASSLPGPYNEQFF. The DNA of the CDR3 is TGTGCCAGCAGCCTACCAGGTCCATACAATGAGCAGTTCTTC.

In the case of this clone: Other DNA sequences in the same sample also yield this CDR3. The CDR3 is CASSRDHTDTQYF. CDR3 nucleotides: TGTGCCAGCAGCCGGGACCACACAGATACGCAGTATTTT. The chain joins TRBV7-6 to TRBJ2-3; D is possibly TRBD1 or TRBD2 (5 bases each). The length of the CDR3 is 13 residues. Trimming took 5 bases from V and 2 from J, leaving 8 bases between them. Germline lookup yields CDR1 SGHVS and CDR2 FNYEAQ.

V is TRBV28 and J is TRBJ2-7, with D unresolved. V lost 6 bases and J 9 bases, leaving 9 bases between the germline ends. The germline gives CDR1 MDHEN, CDR2 SYDVKM. This CDR3 contains 10 residues. CDR3 amino acids: CASRNDRQYF. In DNA, the CDR3 is TGTGCCAGCAGGAACGATAGGCAGTACTTC.

This rearrangement joins TRBV7-9 to TRBJ2-1, with TRBD2 identical over 11 bases. The germline V gene encodes CDR1 SEHNR and CDR2 FQNEAQ (reference sequence). The CDR3 is made up of 15 amino acids. After removal of 2 bases from V and 10 bases from J, the junction contained 7 bases not matched to a gene. The CDR3 DNA follows: TGTGCCAGCAGCTTAAGTAGCGGGGGGGCGCAGGAGCAGTTCTTC. Its protein product is CASSLSSGGAQEQFF.

Turning to this clone: Distinct nucleotide sequences in the sample also encode this CDR3. The chain has TRBV19 and TRBJ2-1; TRBD2 matches at 7 bases. V shed 5 bases and J 3 bases; nucleotides not matched to a gene: 1. The CDR3 covers 13 residues. CDR1 is LNHDA and CDR2 is SQIVND in the germline V gene (reference sequence). The CDR3 DNA follows: TGTGCCAGTAGTCGGACTAGCTACAATGAGCAGTTCTTC. This sequence encodes CASSRTSYNEQFF.

The rearrangement joins TRBV19 to TRBJ2-5; 11 nucleotides agree with TRBD2. This CDR3 region has 14 residues. CDR1 LNHDA and CDR2 SQIVND come from the germline V gene (reference sequence). V lost 6 bases and J lost 2; bases outside the gene matches: 2. The CDR3: CASRGLAAQETQYF. CDR3 DNA: TGTGCCAGTAGGGGACTAGCGGCACAAGAGACCCAGTACTTC.